These 15 T cell receptor beta chains were sequenced from one sample in a study of response to subunit inactivated influenza vaccine. Each CDR3 protein gets one entry after TCRdb re-called the RT-PCR reads with MiXCR. Among hundreds of thousands of distinct CDR3 sequences, approximately 14% were seen once, and the ten largest hold approximately 10%. This specimen consisted of PBMCs from blood, obtained 11 to 12 days after vaccination. These receptor sequences come from a man aged 45 to 65 who received an inactivated influenza vaccine.

This clonotype was detected a few times. The chain combines TRBV4-2 with TRBJ2-7, with 13 positions matching TRBD2. This CDR3 has 19 amino acids. V lost 3 bases to trimming and J lost 4 bases; unmatched junction nucleotides: 15. CDR1 and CDR2 from the germline V gene are LGHNA and YNFKEQ. For the CDR3, the DNA is TGTGCCAGCAGCCATGGGCACCCTAAACTAGCGGGAGGGCCATACGAGCAGTACTTC. Its translation: CASSHGHPKLAGGPYEQYF.

As regards this clonotype: At one end, the junction sequence differs from germline, possibly due to a read error. The chain carries TRBV6-1 and TRBJ1-1; 8 nucleotides line up with TRBD1. Germline lookup yields CDR1 MNHNS and CDR2 SASEGT. This CDR3 comprises 15 residues. The CDR3 nucleotides read TGTGCCAGCAGTAAAGCCGGACAGGGCAACACTGAAGCTTTCTTT. Protein product: CASSKAGQGNTEAFF.

The chain joins TRBV9 to TRBJ2-5; TRBD1 matches 7 bases. Germline CDR1 and CDR2: SGDLS and YYNGEE. CDR3 length: 14 amino acids. V gave up 3 bases and J gave up 3 bases; unmatched junction bases: 5. The CDR3, as DNA: TGTGCCAGCAGCGAAGACAGGGTAGAAGAGACCCAGTACTTC. Amino acids: CASSEDRVEETQYF. Complete variable domain (other parts from reference TRBV9 and TRBJ2-5): DSGVTQTPKHLITATGQRVTLRCSPRSGDLSVYWYQQSLDQGLQFLIQYYNGEERAKGNILERFSAQQFPDLHSELNLSSLELGDSALYFCASSEDRVEETQYFGPGTRLLVL.

Regarding this clonotype: This clone may be a read error of a much larger clone one base away. The chain recombines TRBV20-1 with TRBJ2-5; the D call may be TRBD1 or TRBD2 (5 bases each). This CDR3 spans 13 amino acids. V was shortened by 3 bases and J by 2 bases, with 10 bases between the two germline ends. Germline-derived CDR1 and CDR2 are DFQATT and SNEGSKA (reference sequence). This chain's CDR3 is CSASLGAQETQYF. The DNA of the CDR3 is TGCAGTGCTAGTCTCGGGGCACAAGAGACCCAGTACTTC.

Notes on this clonotype: With a much larger clone just one base away, this may be a read error. This CDR3 fails to terminate in the conserved phenylalanine or tryptophan, so it likely reflects a read error. The chain recombines TRBV20-1 with TRBJ2-5; TRBD1 matches 9 bases. CDR1 DFQATT and CDR2 SNEGSKA come from the germline V gene (reference sequence). V was pared by 4 bases and J by 4 bases, with 13 bases of the junction left unmatched. The CDR3 has 16 amino acids. CDR3 sequence: CSANQGQGIDLETQYY. The CDR3 region has the DNA TGCAGTGCTAATCAAGGACAGGGGATTGATTTAGAGACCCAGTACTAC.

Concerning this clonotype: The junction shows a germline mismatch at one end, possibly a read error. This rearrangement joins TRBV29-1 to TRBJ1-4; weak D call: TRBD1 (5 bases). The CDR3 loop spans 15 amino acids. Germline V gene sequence: CDR1 SQVTM, CDR2 ANQGSEA. CDR3 in amino acids: CSASGPTATNDKLFF. Written as DNA, the CDR3 is TGCAGCGCCTCAGGGCCGACTGCAACTAATGATAAACTGTTTTTT.

The chain links TRBV5-1 to TRBJ2-2; 8 nucleotides match TRBD1. Looked up from germline, CDR1 is SGHRS and CDR2 is YFSETQ. Trimming cost V 4 bases and J 4 bases; bases outside gene matches: 6. The CDR3 spans 15 residues. CDR3 sequence: CASSIGQGFTGELFF. The CDR3 bases are TGCGCCAGCAGCATCGGACAGGGATTCACCGGGGAGCTGTTTTTT.

The CDR3 nucleotides read TGTGCCAGCAGGGGTCAATGGGAGTATGGCTACACCTTC. This codes for CASRGQWEYGYTF. The J gene is TRBJ1-2, the V gene TRBV28; D gene uncertain. The CDR3 extends over 13 amino acids. Germline loops: CDR1 MDHEN, CDR2 SYDVKM. The V gene lost 6 bases and the J gene lost 5 bases, with 13 bases spanning the gap.

This clonotype was counted a few times. The rearrangement uses TRBV7-6 and TRBJ2-7; D gene unclear. CDR1 SGHVS and CDR2 FNYEAQ come from the germline V gene. V was shortened by 1 base and J by 2 bases, with 9 bases between the two germline ends. The CDR3 is 14 residues long. The CDR3 sequence is CASSLESVAYEQYF. The CDR3 bases are TGTGCCAGCAGCTTAGAGTCGGTGGCCTACGAGCAGTACTTC.

This clonotype was counted a few times. The rearrangement uses TRBV6-1 and TRBJ2-2; D is uncertain. Germline CDR1 and CDR2: MNHNS and SASEGT. V shed 6 bases and J shed 0 bases, with 8 bases lying between them. The CDR3 contains 14 residues. The CDR3 region is CASSMIANTGELFF. For the CDR3, the DNA is TGTGCCAGCAGCATGATAGCGAACACCGGGGAGCTGTTTTTT.

The J gene is TRBJ1-4, the V gene TRBV16; D call uncertain. Germline-derived CDR1 and CDR2 are KGHSY and FQNENV. The ends were cut back, 5 bases at V and 6 bases at J, with 22 bases in the middle. This CDR3 has 17 amino acids. The CDR3 loop is CASSTRDPASAYEKLFF. The CDR3 DNA reads TGTGCCAGCAGCACGAGGGATCCGGCCTCTGCTTATGAAAAACTGTTTTTT.

The chain employs TRBV30 and TRBJ2-5, with 8 bases fitting TRBD2. The CDR3 is 14 amino acids. Germline loops: CDR1 GTSNPN, CDR2 SVGIG (reference sequence). V trimming: 4 bases; J trimming: 5 bases; junction bases outside the gene matches: 9. CDR3 DNA: TGTGCCTGGAACATCGGGGGGGCCCGTGAGACCCAGTACTTC. Translated: CAWNIGGARETQYF.

This chain joins TRBV7-2 and TRBJ2-5; 8 bases agree with TRBD2. CDR3 length: 14 residues. With 0 bases clipped from V and 5 bases from J, the junction kept 2 bases outside the gene matches. From germline, CDR1 is SGHTA and CDR2 FQGNSA. CDR3 coding DNA: TGTGCCAGCAGCTTAGCGGGACTAGTGGAGACCCAGTACTTC. Amino acids: CASSLAGLVETQYF.

This clonotype was counted a few times. The V gene is TRBV5-6, the J gene TRBJ2-3; TRBD1 agrees at 9 bases. V lost 0 bases to trimming and J lost 1 base; unmatched junction nucleotides: 6. The CDR3 consists of 17 residues. From germline, CDR1 is SGHDT and CDR2 YYEEEE. The CDR3 DNA is TGTGCCAGCAGCTTGGTACAGGGGGCTACGGGCACAGATACGCAGTATTTT. Translated: CASSLVQGATGTDTQYF.

This clonotype has only a few counts. The V call is TRBV12-3 or TRBV12-4, the J call TRBJ1-5; D is undetermined. This CDR3 spans 15 amino acids. Trimming removed 2 bases from V and 0 bases from J, with 8 bases in between. CDR3 amino acids: CASSLFIYSNQPQHF. CDR3 nucleotide sequence: TGTGCCAGCAGTTTATTCATATATAGCAATCAGCCCCAGCATTTT.